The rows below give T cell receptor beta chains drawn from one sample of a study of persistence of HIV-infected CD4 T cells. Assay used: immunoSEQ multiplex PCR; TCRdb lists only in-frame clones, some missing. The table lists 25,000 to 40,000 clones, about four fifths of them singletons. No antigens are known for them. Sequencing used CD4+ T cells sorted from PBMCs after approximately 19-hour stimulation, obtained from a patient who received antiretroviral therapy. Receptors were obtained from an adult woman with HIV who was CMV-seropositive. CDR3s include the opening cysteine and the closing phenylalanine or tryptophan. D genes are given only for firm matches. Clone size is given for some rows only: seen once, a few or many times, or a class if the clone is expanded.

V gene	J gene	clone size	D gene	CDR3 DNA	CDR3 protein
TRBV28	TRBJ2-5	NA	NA	TGTGCCAGCAGTCTCGGACGGGAAGGGTACAAAGAGACCCAGTACTTC	CASSLGREGYKETQYF
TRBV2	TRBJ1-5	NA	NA	TGTGCCAGCAGTGAAACTCTTAGCAGGCAAAATCAGCCCCAGCATTTT	CASSETLSRQNQPQHF
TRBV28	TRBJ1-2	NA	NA	TGTGCCGGAGCGACAAACAGGGACTATGGCTACACCTTC	CAGATNRDYGYTF
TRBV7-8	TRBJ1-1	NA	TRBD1	TGTGCCAGCAGCCGTGACCCTAAACAGGGGGGCACTGAAGCTTTCTTT	CASSRDPKQGGTEAFF
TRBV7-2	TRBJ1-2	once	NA	TGTGCCAGCAGCTTAGGATGGGACTTCTATGGCTACACCTTC	CASSLGWDFYGYTF
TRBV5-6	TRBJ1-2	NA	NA	TGTGCCAGCAGCGAACAGGGCAACTATGGCTACACCTTC	CASSEQGNYGYTF
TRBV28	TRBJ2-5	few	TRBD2	TGTGCCAGCAGATCCGGACTAGCGGGTCAAGAGACCCAGTACTTC	CASRSGLAGQETQYF
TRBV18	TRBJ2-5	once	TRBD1	TGTGCCAGCTCACCACTGGGGACAGCGAAAGAGACCCAGTACTTC	CASSPLGTAKETQYF
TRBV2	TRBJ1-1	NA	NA	TGTGCCAGCAGAGCCACCACGAACACTGAAGCTTTCTTT	CASRATTNTEAFF
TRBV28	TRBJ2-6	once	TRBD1	TGTGCCAGCAGGGGACAGGTATTTGGGCTCTCTGGGGCCAACGTCCTGACTTTC	CASRGQVFGLSGANVLTF
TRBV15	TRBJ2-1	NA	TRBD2	TGTGCCACCAAAGCGGGAGGACGTGCTGAGCAGTTCTTC	CATKAGGRAEQFF
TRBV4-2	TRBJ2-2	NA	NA	TGTGCCAGCAGCCAAGAGGAAGCCACCGGGGAGCTGTTTTTT	CASSQEEATGELFF
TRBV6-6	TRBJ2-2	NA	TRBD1	TGTGCCAGCAGCGACAGGGGAGGCACCGGGGAGCTGTTTTTT	CASSDRGGTGELFF
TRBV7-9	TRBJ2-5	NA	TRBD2	TGTGCCAGCAGCCTTAGCGGGAGGGAGGAAGAGACCCAGTACTTC	CASSLSGREEETQYF
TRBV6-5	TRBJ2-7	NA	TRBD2	TGTGCCAGCAGAGATAGCGGGGAGCAGTACTTC	CASRDSGEQYF
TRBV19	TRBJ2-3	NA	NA	TGTGCCCGTAGTGCATCCGGGACATCGGCAGATACGCAGTATTTT	CARSASGTSADTQYF
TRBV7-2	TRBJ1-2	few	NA	TGTGCCAGCAGCCCTGCCCAGGGGTACTATGGCTACACCTTC	CASSPAQGYYGYTF
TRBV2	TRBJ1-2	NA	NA	TGTGCCAGCAGCGGGGGAGGGAGGGTTAACTATGGCTACACCTTC	CASSGGGRVNYGYTF
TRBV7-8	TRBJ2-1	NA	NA	TGTGCCAGCAGCTTATCGGCGGCCTCCAATGAGCAGTTCTTC	CASSLSAASNEQFF
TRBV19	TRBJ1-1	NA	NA	TGTGCCAGTAGTATATGGGCAGGGCAGAACACTGAAGCTTTCTTT	CASSIWAGQNTEAFF
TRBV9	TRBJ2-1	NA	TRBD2	TGTGCCAGCAGCGAGATAGCGGGGGGCACTGGTGAGCAGTTCTTC	CASSEIAGGTGEQFF
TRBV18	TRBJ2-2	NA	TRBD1	TGTGCCAGCTCACCGTTCGCGGACAGGGGCGGCGGGGAGCTGTTTTTT	CASSPFADRGGGELFF
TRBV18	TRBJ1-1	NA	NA	TGTGCCAGCTCACCGTGGACAGCCCTTGGGAACACTGAAGCTTTCTTT	CASSPWTALGNTEAFF
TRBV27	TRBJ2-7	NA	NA	TGTGCCAGCAGTTTCAGCAGGGGCGGGGGCGAGCAGTACTTC	CASSFSRGGGEQYF
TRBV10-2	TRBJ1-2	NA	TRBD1	TGCGCCAGCAGTGACCTTAACAGGGGAGTCAACTATGGCTACACCTTC	CASSDLNRGVNYGYTF
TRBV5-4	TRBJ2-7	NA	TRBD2	TGTGCCAGCAGCCCAAACCCGGGACTAGAGGGGAATGAGCAGTACTTC	CASSPNPGLEGNEQYF
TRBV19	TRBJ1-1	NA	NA	TGTTCGGGTAGCGATGGAACAGGCTCTATGAACACTGAAGCTTTCTTT	CSGSDGTGSMNTEAFF
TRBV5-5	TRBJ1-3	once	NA	TGTGCCAGCACCTTATCGATCGTGGTGGGCCGAGGGAACACCATATATTTT	CASTLSIVVGRGNTIYF
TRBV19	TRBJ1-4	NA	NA	TGTGCCAGTAGTATAAGCCCAGGGAATGAAAAACTGTTTTTT	CASSISPGNEKLFF
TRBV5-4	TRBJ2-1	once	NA	TGTGCCAGCAGCTTTCGCAGAAAGGACTACAATGAGCAGTTCTTC	CASSFRRKDYNEQFF
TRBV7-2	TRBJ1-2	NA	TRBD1	TGTGCCAGCAGCCAAAAACCGGGACAGAAGTCCGGCTACACCTTC	CASSQKPGQKSGYTF
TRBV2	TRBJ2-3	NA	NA	TGTGCCAGCAGGGGCCCCACGTACCTCACAGATACGCAGTATTTT	CASRGPTYLTDTQYF
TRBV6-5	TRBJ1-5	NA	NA	TGTGCCAGCGCAACGGGCCGTAGCCTCAATCAGCCCCAGCATTTT	CASATGRSLNQPQHF
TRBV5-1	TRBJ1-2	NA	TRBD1	TGCGCCAGCAGCTCAGGACAGGGAGTAAGCGGCTACACCTTC	CASSSGQGVSGYTF
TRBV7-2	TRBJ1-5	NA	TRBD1	TGTGCCGGATCGACAGGGCTGGGTCGGACCCAGCATTTT	CAGSTGLGRTQHF
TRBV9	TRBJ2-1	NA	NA	TGTGCCAGCAGCGTAGAGGGGACGAACAATGAGCAGTTCTTC	CASSVEGTNNEQFF
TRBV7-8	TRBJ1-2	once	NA	TGTGCCAGCAGCATCAATGCCGATCGTCGGCATGGCTACACCTTC	CASSINADRRHGYTF
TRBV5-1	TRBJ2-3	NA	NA	TGCGCCAGCAGCTTTGACCCTTTAGGCACAGATACGCAGTATTTT	CASSFDPLGTDTQYF
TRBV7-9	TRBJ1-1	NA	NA	TGTGCCAGCAGCTTAGATATGAACACTGAAGCTTTCTTT	CASSLDMNTEAFF
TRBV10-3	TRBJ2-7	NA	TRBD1	TGTGCCATCGGGGAGGGGACAGGGGCCTACGAGCAGTACTTC	CAIGEGTGAYEQYF
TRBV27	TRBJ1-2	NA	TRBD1	TGTGCCAGCAGTTTAAGTGTCGGACAGGGGGCGCGGGGCTACACCTTC	CASSLSVGQGARGYTF
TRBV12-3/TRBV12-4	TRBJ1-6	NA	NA	TGTGCCAGCAGACCTATCACGAATTCACCCCTCCACTTT	CASRPITNSPLHF
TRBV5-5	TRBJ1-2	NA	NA	TGTGCCAGCAGCTCCCAGGGTTATAACTATGGCTACACCTTC	CASSSQGYNYGYTF
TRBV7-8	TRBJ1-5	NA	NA	TGTGCCAGCAGCTTAGCCGGGGGGAATCAGCCCCAGCATTTT	CASSLAGGNQPQHF
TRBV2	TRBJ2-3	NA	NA	TGTGCCAGCAGTGATAGCGGTGGCTCAGATACGCAGTATTTT	CASSDSGGSDTQYF
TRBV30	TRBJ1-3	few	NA	TGTGCGGGGGGGGATTTCTCTGGAAACACCATATATTTT	CAGGDFSGNTIYF
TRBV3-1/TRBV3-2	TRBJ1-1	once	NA	TGTGCCAGCAGCCAAGCGGGGGCGCGAGGAACTGAAGCTTTCTTT	CASSQAGARGTEAFF
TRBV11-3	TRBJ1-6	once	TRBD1	TGTGCCAGCAGACAGGGGGCTAGCTCACCCCTCCACTTT	CASRQGASSPLHF
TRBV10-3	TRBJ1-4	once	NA	TGTGCCATCAGTGAGGCTGGGGGAGATGAAAAACTGTTTTTT	CAISEAGGDEKLFF